A single sample gave rise to the 22 T cell receptor beta chains below, sequenced in a study of preoperative IRX-2 immunotherapy in early breast cancer. TCRdb's table, derived via immunoSEQ multiplex PCR, lists solely in-frame clones and lacks some. The sample includes 20,000 to 30,000 clones, 70% to 90% seen only once; the top ten take approximately 1.5%. As for treatment: preoperative locoregional IRX-2 cytokine immunotherapy. Sequencing was performed on lymph node tissue, taken after IRX-2 immunotherapy. The receptors come from a human donor with breast cancer.

This chain uses TRBV28 with TRBJ2-2; 9 bases are shared with TRBD1. Germline CDR1 MDHEN, CDR2 SYDVKM. CDR3 size: 15 residues. Germline trimming cut 5 bases from V and 3 bases from J; bases unmatched to any gene: 4. The CDR3 region is CASSPGQGDTGELFF. CDR3 DNA sequence: TGTGCCAGCAGTCCGGGACAGGGTGACACCGGGGAGCTGTTTTTT. Based on the CDR3 plus reference TRBV28 and TRBJ2-2, the full variable domain is DVKVTQSSRYLVKRTGEKVFLECVQDMDHENMFWYRQDPGLGLRLIYFSYDVKMKEKGDIPEGYSVSREKKERFSLILESASTNQTSMYLCASSPGQGDTGELFFGEGSRLTVL.

The chain is built from TRBV10-3 and TRBJ1-1; D perhaps matches TRBD1 (5 bases). This CDR3 is built from 15 residues. Germline V gives CDR1 ENHRY, CDR2 SYGVKD. Trimming took off 10 bases at V and 0 bases at J, with 18 bases between the two ends. The CDR3 region has the DNA TGTGCCAGCTCCCGAGGGGCGTGGCTGAACACTGAAGCTTTCTTT. Translated, it gives CASSRGAWLNTEAFF.

This clone was detected once. This rearrangement joins TRBV28 to TRBJ1-1; D is possibly TRBD1 (5 bases). CDR1 and CDR2 (germline): MDHEN, SYDVKM. Trimming stripped 5 bases from V and 0 bases from J, with 7 bases between. This CDR3 region has 13 residues. The CDR3 DNA sequence: TGTGCCAGCAGTCGACAGTTGAACACTGAAGCTTTCTTT. Translation: CASSRQLNTEAFF.

The rearrangement links TRBV7-5 to TRBJ2-3. TRBV7-5 is described as a pseudogene. CDR3 size: 16 residues. Written as DNA, the CDR3 is TGTGCCAGCAGCCCGGGGAATCTAGGGGGCACAGATACGCAGTATTTT. Translating it yields CASSPGNLGGTDTQYF.

This clone showed up just once. V usage is TRBV28 and J usage is TRBJ1-2; 9 nucleotides line up with TRBD1. V shed 5 bases and J 3 bases; nucleotides not matched to a gene: 13. The CDR3 is 17 residues long. From germline, CDR1 is MDHEN and CDR2 SYDVKM. This CDR3 reads CASSPTGGVGSDYGYTF. The CDR3 DNA is TGTGCCAGCAGTCCAACAGGGGGCGTCGGGTCCGACTATGGCTACACCTTC.

The chain links TRBV18 to TRBJ1-2; D gene unclear. The CDR3 extends over 14 amino acids. V lost 2 bases and J lost 4, with 11 bases in between. In germline, CDR1 is KGHSH, CDR2 LQKENI. The DNA of the CDR3 is TGTGCCAGCTCACCAAACCAGCAGTCCTATGGCTACACCTTC. Translation: CASSPNQQSYGYTF.

V is TRBV19 and J is TRBJ2-1, with 9 bases that match TRBD2. Germline V gene data show CDR1 as LNHDA and CDR2 as SQIVND (reference sequence). CDR3 length equals 17 residues. V was pared by 7 bases and J by 7 bases, with 17 bases of the junction left unmatched. The CDR3 DNA sequence: TGTGCCAGTACCATACGGGCTAGCGGGGCCTCCCGGAATGAGCAGTTCTTC. Protein: CASTIRASGASRNEQFF.

This clone was seen only once. The chain uses TRBV6-8 and TRBJ2-5, with a possible D match to TRBD2 (6 bases). The CDR3 is made up of 14 amino acids. The germline gives CDR1 MNHGY, CDR2 SAAAGT. V lost 4 bases and J lost 1, with 10 bases in between. CDR3 nucleotide sequence: TGTGCCAGCAGTTTCGGGGGAGTCCAAGAGACCCAGTACTTC. This sequence encodes CASSFGGVQETQYF.

The chain recombines TRBV29-1 with TRBJ2-3; 7 bases map to TRBD2. The CDR3 spans 12 residues. The trim removed 8 bases at V and 0 bases at J, leaving 2 bases unmatched. Germline CDR1 reads SQVTM; CDR2 reads ANQGSEA. CDR3 DNA: TGCAGCTGGGGGGGTAGCACAGATACGCAGTATTTT. Residues: CSWGGSTDTQYF.

The chain combines TRBV18 with TRBJ1-5; 8 bases map to TRBD1. CDR3 length equals 16 residues. Per the germline V gene, CDR1 is KGHSH and CDR2 is LQKENI. V shed 3 bases and J 11 bases; nucleotides not matched to a gene: 15. In DNA, the CDR3 is TGTGCCAGCTCACCGGGGACAGGCCAAACGAGGGCCTCCCAGCATTTT. Amino acids: CASSPGTGQTRASQHF.

This clone was seen just once. The chain recombines TRBV11-3 with TRBJ1-4; D is possibly TRBD1 (5 bases). V gave up 5 bases and J gave up 10 bases, with 23 bases separating them. Germline V gene sequence: CDR1 SGHNT, CDR2 YENEEA. This CDR3 spans 16 amino acids. The CDR3 region is CASSPPSGGGSGKLFF. The CDR3 nucleotides read TGTGCCAGCAGCCCTCCGTCGGGGGGGGGATCTGGAAAACTGTTTTTT.

The rearrangement links TRBV18 to TRBJ2-1; no clear D. V was cut by 5 bases and J by 6 bases, with 23 bases left in between. The CDR3 covers 17 residues. Germline V lookup: CDR1 KGHSH, CDR2 LQKENI. CDR3 sequence: CASSSILLANIGNEQFF. CDR3 DNA sequence: TGTGCCAGCTCATCAATACTTCTCGCGAATATAGGCAATGAGCAGTTCTTC.

The chain couples TRBV19 to TRBJ1-1; 10 bases are shared with TRBD1. After removal of 6 bases from V and 4 bases from J, the junction contained 2 bases not matched to a gene. Germline V gene lookup returns CDR1 LNHDA and CDR2 SQIVND (reference sequence). This CDR3 region has 13 residues. CDR3 in amino acids: CASRTGGVTEAFF. CDR3 coding DNA: TGTGCCAGTAGGACAGGGGGCGTCACTGAAGCTTTCTTT.

V and J are TRBV6-8 and TRBJ2-1; D is unresolved. Germline values: CDR1 MNHGY, CDR2 SAAAGT. V was pared by 5 bases and J by 8 bases, with 10 bases between. This CDR3 comprises 12 residues. The CDR3 region has the DNA TGTGCCAGCAGTCTCCGGTCCGATGAGCAGTTCTTC. It encodes CASSLRSDEQFF.

This rearrangement joins TRBV5-1 to TRBJ1-6, with a possible D match to TRBD1 (6 bases). The germline gives CDR1 SGHRS, CDR2 YFSETQ. Trimming removed 1 base at V and 8 bases at J, with 13 bases between. This CDR3 spans 15 amino acids. The CDR3 spells CASSLQDSRDSPLHF. CDR3 nucleotides: TGCGCCAGCAGCTTGCAGGACAGTCGCGATTCACCCCTCCACTTT.

The V and J genes are TRBV28 and TRBJ2-7, with unresolved D. This CDR3 comprises 14 residues. Trimming pared 5 bases from V and 6 bases from J, leaving 17 bases between. Germline V gene lookup returns CDR1 MDHEN and CDR2 SYDVKM. CDR3 sequence reads: CASSLTLSSGEQYV. In DNA, the CDR3 is TGTGCCAGCAGTCTCACCTTGAGCTCAGGCGAGCAGTACGTC.

The chain couples TRBV14 to TRBJ2-7; a weak D match, TRBD1 (6 bases). Per germline, CDR1 SGHDN and CDR2 FVKESK. This CDR3 is built from 17 residues. The V end was cut by 4 bases, the J end by 2 bases, with 21 bases between. The CDR3 DNA reads TGTGCCAGCAGCCGGGACACATCGGGAAAAAGGACCTACGAGCAGTACGTC. The encoded protein is CASSRDTSGKRTYEQYV.

The chain has TRBV5-1 and TRBJ1-1, with TRBD1 matching 8 bases. The V segment lost 0 bases and the J segment 5 bases; nucleotides outside the gene matches: 9. CDR1 is SGHRS, CDR2 YFSETQ, per germline. The CDR3 extends over 16 amino acids. CDR3 bases: TGCGCCAGCAGCTTGGTCGGCAGGGGGCGTGGGACTGAAGCTTTCTTT. It yields the protein CASSLVGRGRGTEAFF.

The J gene is TRBJ2-3, the V gene TRBV18; D is possibly TRBD1 (6 bases). Trimming cost V 1 base and J 2 bases, with 13 bases left between them. This CDR3 region has 16 residues. In germline, CDR1 is KGHSH, CDR2 LQKENI. The CDR3 spells CASSPQWGRNTDTQYF. Written as DNA, the CDR3 is TGTGCCAGCTCACCACAGTGGGGGCGGAACACAGATACGCAGTATTTT.

The genes are TRBV4-3 and TRBJ2-4; D is possibly TRBD1 (5 bases). The germline V and J ends were trimmed by 4 bases and 9 bases, with 16 bases remaining between them. CDR3 size: 14 residues. Per germline, CDR1 LGHNA and CDR2 YSLEER. CDR3: CASSLVKGRGIQYF. Written as DNA, the CDR3 is TGCGCCAGCAGCCTGGTAAAGGGAAGGGGCATTCAGTACTTC.

This clone was seen more than once but under ten times. The chain is built from TRBV10-2 and TRBJ2-2, with D uncertain. CDR1 is WSHSY, CDR2 SAAADI, per germline. This CDR3 contains 13 residues. V was clipped by 4 bases and J by 7 bases, with 10 bases between them. This chain's CDR3 is CASSGQVVGELFF. CDR3 nucleotide sequence: TGCGCCAGCAGTGGGCAGGTCGTCGGGGAGCTGTTTTTT.

This clone showed up just once. The rearrangement uses TRBV5-1 and TRBJ1-6, with no clear D. CDR1 is SGHRS, CDR2 YFSETQ, per germline. Trimming took 5 bases from V and 0 from J, leaving 12 bases between them. CDR3 size: 16 residues. The CDR3 region has the DNA TGCGCCAGCAGTCCCGCGTTAAGCTCCTATAATTCACCCCTCCACTTT. Encoded protein: CASSPALSSYNSPLHF. The entire variable domain, with the rest obtained from reference TRBV5-1 and TRBJ1-6, is as follows: KAGVTQTPRYLIKTRGQQVTLSCSPISGHRSVSWYQQTPGQGLQFLFEYFSETQRNKGNFPGRFSGRQFSNSRSEMNVSTLELGDSALYLCASSPALSSYNSPLHFGNGTRLTVT.